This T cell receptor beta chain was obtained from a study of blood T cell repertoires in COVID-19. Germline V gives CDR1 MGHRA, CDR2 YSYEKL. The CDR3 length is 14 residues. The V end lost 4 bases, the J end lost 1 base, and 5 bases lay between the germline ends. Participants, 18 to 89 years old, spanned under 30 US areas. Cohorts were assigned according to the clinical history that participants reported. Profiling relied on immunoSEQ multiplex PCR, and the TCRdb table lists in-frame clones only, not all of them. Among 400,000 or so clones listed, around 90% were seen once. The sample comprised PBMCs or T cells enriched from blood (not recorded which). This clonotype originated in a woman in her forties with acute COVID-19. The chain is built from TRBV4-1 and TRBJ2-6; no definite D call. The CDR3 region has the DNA TGCGCCAGCAGCCTCCTATCTGGGGCCAACGTCCTGACTTTC. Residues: CASSLLSGANVLTF.